This T cell receptor beta chain was profiled in a study of blood T cell repertoires in COVID-19. In the study overall: Acute and convalescent COVID-19 samples came from the United States, Italy and Spain. T cells, B-cell-depleted T cells, or PBMCs provided the cDNA or gDNA that served as material.

In the study's own analysis: Nucleated cell counts were estimated from reference gene primer amplification. Produced via immunoSEQ multiplex PCR; TCRdb's table is partial and in-frame only. The DNA gave D and trimming, while V, J and clone size come from that table. The profile shows about 36,000 clones, around four fifths of them singletons. Trimming removed 4 bases at V and 3 bases at J, with 18 bases between. The V gene's germline CDR1 is LNHDA and CDR2 SQIVND (reference sequence). CDR3 length: 16 amino acids. Followed longitudinally, the Seattle patients had been enrolled during active infection. The sequencing input was peripheral blood. This TCR derives from a man aged 60-69 years with COVID-19, enrolled during active disease. This rearrangement joins TRBV19 to TRBJ1-1; no clear D gene. This chain's CDR3 is CASSTGSFRGDTEAFF. CDR3 nucleotides: TGTGCCAGTAGTACAGGATCATTTCGCGGGGACACTGAAGCTTTCTTT. The full variable domain, in which reference TRBV19 and TRBJ1-1 provide the parts outside the CDR3, is DGGITQSPKYLFRKEGQNVTLSCEQNLNHDAMYWYRQDPGQGLRLIYYSQIVNDFQKGDIAEGYSVSREKKESFPLTVTSAQKNPTAFYLCASSTGSFRGDTEAFFGQGTRLTVV.